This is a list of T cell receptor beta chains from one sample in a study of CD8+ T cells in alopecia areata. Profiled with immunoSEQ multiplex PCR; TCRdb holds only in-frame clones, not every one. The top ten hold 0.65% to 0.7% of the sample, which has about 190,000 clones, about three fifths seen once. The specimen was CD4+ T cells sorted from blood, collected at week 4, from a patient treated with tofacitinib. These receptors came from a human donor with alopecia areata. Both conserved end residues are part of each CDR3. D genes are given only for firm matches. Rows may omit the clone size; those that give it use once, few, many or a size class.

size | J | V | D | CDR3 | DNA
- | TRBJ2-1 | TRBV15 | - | CATSRTWTNYNEQFF | TGTGCCACCAGCAGAACCTGGACTAACTACAATGAGCAGTTCTTC
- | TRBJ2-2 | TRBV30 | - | CAWSALGELFF | TGTGCCTGGAGTGCCCTAGGGGAGCTGTTTTTT
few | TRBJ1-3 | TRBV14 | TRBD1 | CASSLTGGGNTIYF | TGTGCCAGCAGCCTTACAGGGGGTGGAAACACCATATATTTT
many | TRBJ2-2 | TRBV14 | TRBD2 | CASSLGLAGGPRRELFF | TGTGCCAGCAGCCTGGGACTAGCGGGAGGCCCTCGGAGGGAGCTGTTTTTT
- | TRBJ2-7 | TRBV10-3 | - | CAISGAYEQYF | TGTGCCATCAGTGGGGCCTACGAGCAGTACTTC
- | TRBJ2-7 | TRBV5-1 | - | CASSLGSSRTYEQYF | TGCGCCAGCAGCTTGGGTTCATCCCGGACTTACGAGCAGTACTTC
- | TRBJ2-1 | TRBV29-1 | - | CSVLLPVDSYNEQFF | TGCAGCGTCCTTCTCCCCGTGGACTCCTACAATGAGCAGTTCTTC
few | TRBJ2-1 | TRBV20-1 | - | CSATTQHEQFF | TGCAGTGCTACCACCCAGCATGAGCAGTTCTTC
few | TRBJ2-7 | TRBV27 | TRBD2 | CASSLRGQGGLAGADEQYF | TGTGCCAGCAGTTTACGCGGACAGGGCGGGCTAGCGGGAGCCGACGAGCAGTACTTC
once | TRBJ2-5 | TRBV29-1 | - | CSVVGAGETQYF | TGCAGCGTTGTCGGGGCTGGAGAGACCCAGTACTTC
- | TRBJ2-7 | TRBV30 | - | CAWSYDRAGEQYF | TGTGCCTGGAGTTATGACAGGGCGGGGGAGCAGTACTTC
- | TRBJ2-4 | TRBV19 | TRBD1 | CASSRQGATKNIQYF | TGTGCCAGTAGCCGACAGGGGGCGACCAAAAACATTCAGTACTTC
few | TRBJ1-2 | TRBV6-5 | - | CASSYARQNNYGYTF | TGTGCCAGCAGTTACGCAAGACAGAATAACTATGGCTACACCTTC
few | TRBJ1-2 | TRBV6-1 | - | CASSVDRNGNYGYTF | TGTGCCAGCAGTGTAGACAGAAATGGGAACTATGGCTACACCTTC
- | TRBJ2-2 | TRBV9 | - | CASSVVSGELFF | TGTGCCAGCAGCGTAGTTAGCGGGGAGCTGTTTTTT
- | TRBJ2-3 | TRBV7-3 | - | CASSLFGPSAGITDTQYF | TGTGCCAGCAGCTTATTCGGTCCCTCTGCGGGAATCACAGATACGCAGTATTTT
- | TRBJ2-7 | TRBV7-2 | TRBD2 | CASTSGGSYEQYF | TGTGCCAGCACTAGCGGGGGGTCCTACGAGCAGTACTTC
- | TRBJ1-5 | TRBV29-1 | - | CSVSKGFAGESDQPQHF | TGCAGCGTCTCCAAAGGGTTTGCAGGGGAGTCCGATCAGCCCCAGCATTTT
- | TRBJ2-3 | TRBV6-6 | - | CASSPGTRTQYF | TGTGCCAGCAGTCCCGGGACACGTACGCAGTATTTT
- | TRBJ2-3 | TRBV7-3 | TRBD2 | CASRREGTDTQYF | TGTGCCAGCCGGCGGGAGGGCACAGATACGCAGTATTTT
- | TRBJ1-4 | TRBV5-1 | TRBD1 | CASSFGTGAEKLFF | TGCGCCAGCAGCTTTGGGACAGGGGCTGAAAAACTGTTTTTT
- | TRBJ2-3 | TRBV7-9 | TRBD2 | CASSTSRLAGWDTQYF | TGTGCCAGCAGCACATCCCGCCTAGCGGGATGGGATACGCAGTATTTT